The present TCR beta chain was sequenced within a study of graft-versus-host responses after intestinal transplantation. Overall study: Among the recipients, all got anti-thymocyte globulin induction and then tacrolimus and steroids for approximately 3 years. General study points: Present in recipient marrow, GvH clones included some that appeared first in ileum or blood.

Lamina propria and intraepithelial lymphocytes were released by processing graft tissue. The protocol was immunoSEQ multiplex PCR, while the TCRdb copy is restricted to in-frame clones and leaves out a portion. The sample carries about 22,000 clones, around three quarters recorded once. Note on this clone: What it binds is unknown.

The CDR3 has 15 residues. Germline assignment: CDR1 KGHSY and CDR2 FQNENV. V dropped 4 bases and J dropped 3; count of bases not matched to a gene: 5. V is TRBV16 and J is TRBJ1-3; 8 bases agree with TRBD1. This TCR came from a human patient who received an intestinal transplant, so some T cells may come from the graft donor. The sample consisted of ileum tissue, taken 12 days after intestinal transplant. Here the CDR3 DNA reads TGTGCCAGCAGCCTATCCGGACAGGGTGGAAACACCATATATTTT. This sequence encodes CASSLSGQGGNTIYF.